The rows below give T cell receptor beta chains drawn from one sample of a study of shared clonotypes between healthy human individuals. Profiled with immunoSEQ multiplex PCR; TCRdb holds only in-frame clones, not every one. The data contain just over 2,000,000 clones, approximately 94% of them singletons. Sample: naive CD8+ T cells sorted from blood. Source of these receptors: a man between 18 and 29 years old in good health. CDR3s leave out the opening cysteine and the closing phenylalanine or tryptophan. Not every row has a clone size; where given, it reads once, few, many or a size class.

.,TRBV6-1,TRBJ2-1,ASSDVGAGNEQF
.,TRBV6-1,TRBJ2-5,ASSVTGGALETQY
once,TRBV9,TRBJ2-7,ASGASGVSYEQY
.,TRBV7-8,TRBJ2-3,ASSFMTGSDTQY
.,TRBV10-2,TRBJ1-2,ASSETGGGGYT
once,TRBV27,TRBJ2-7,ASSLTGSYEQY
.,TRBV27,TRBJ2-3,ASIPRERGDTDTQY
.,TRBV28,TRBJ1-5,ASSPTTGGQPQH
.,TRBV7-9,TRBJ2-7,ASSIRDRGEQY
.,TRBV11-2,TRBJ1-1,ASSFLLDREAF
.,TRBV7-9,TRBJ2-1,ASVLENEQF
.,TRBV19,TRBJ2-7,ASSAYGGDGYEQY
.,TRBV27,TRBJ2-7,ASSFQGYEQY
.,TRBV2,TRBJ1-4,ASSNGANEKLF
.,TRBV27,TRBJ1-5,ASGKGDQPQH
.,TRBV30,TRBJ2-2,AWSTGPTNTGELF
.,TRBV9,TRBJ1-5,ASSVGQSNQPQH
.,TRBV27,TRBJ1-3,ASSSIRGNTIY
.,TRBV28,TRBJ2-6,ASTADPGANVLT
.,TRBV5-4,TRBJ1-4,ASSLLGTGAEKLF
.,TRBV7-9,TRBJ1-5,ASSPTGGDQPQH
.,TRBV7-6,TRBJ1-3,ASSNQRDSLNGNTIY
.,TRBV9,TRBJ1-5,ASSGGDSNQPQH
.,TRBV7-9,TRBJ2-1,ASSSRLAGGSNEQF
.,TRBV6-1,TRBJ2-2,ASSERGATPGELF
.,TRBV6-6,TRBJ2-3,ASGGQGTDTQY
.,TRBV13,TRBJ2-7,ASSDGGASYEQY
.,TRBV2,TRBJ2-7,ASTPGRGLEAYEQY
.,TRBV2,TRBJ1-3,ASSELGEIHSGNTIY
.,TRBV6-5,TRBJ2-5,ASSPWGIQGETQY
.,TRBV28,TRBJ1-2,ASNAGANHGYT
.,TRBV4-2,TRBJ2-7,ASSQAPGYEQY
.,TRBV29-1,TRBJ1-3,SAGLDRAGNTIY
.,TRBV19,TRBJ2-7,ASSLQRASYEQY
.,TRBV4-3,TRBJ2-1,ASSLGLAAYNEQF
.,TRBV5-6,TRBJ2-1,ASSLGGKEQF
.,TRBV5-4,TRBJ2-7,ASSFREGVEQY
.,TRBV4-3,TRBJ1-5,ASSQDYAGSGQPQH
.,TRBV2,TRBJ2-7,ASSYRTSGGDEQY
.,TRBV2,TRBJ2-7,ASSKGRGYEQY
.,TRBV10-3,TRBJ2-7,ATATGSSYEQY
.,TRBV5-1,TRBJ2-7,ASSPGLAGGRYEQY
.,TRBV11-2,TRBJ1-2,ASSWGPQGYT